Listed below are T cell receptor beta chains from one sample, sequenced in a study of T cell repertoires in cytomegalovirus infection. Via MiXCR, TCRdb re-called the reads, giving one row per CDR3 protein. Among fewer than 85,000 distinct CDR3 sequences, 3% to 4.5% were seen once, and the ten largest hold 22%. Sequenced input: PBMCs. Receptors originate from a human donor in good health (CMV status not recorded). Some clones in this sample may be carry-over from other donors' samples. Each CDR3 is given with its conserved first and last residue. D genes are given only for firm matches. Where a row states a size, it is once, few, many or the class of an expanded clone; other rows omit it.

.	TRBD2	TRBV7-2	TRBJ2-7	CASSLTSASYEQYF	TGTGCCAGCAGCTTGACTAGCGCTTCCTACGAGCAGTACTTC
many	TRBD2	TRBV29-1	TRBJ2-5	CSVGLVQETQYF	TGCAGCGTGGGACTAGTCCAAGAGACCCAGTACTTC
many	.	TRBV6-5	TRBJ1-3	CASSYSNGLSSGNTIYF	TGTGCCAGCAGTTACTCGAACGGACTCTCCTCTGGAAACACCATATATTTT
many	.	TRBV7-2	TRBJ1-3	CASSRRGFGNTIYF	TGTGCCAGCAGTCGACGAGGGTTTGGAAACACCATATATTTT
many	.	TRBV7-2	TRBJ2-1	CASSIDTREQFF	TGTGCCAGCAGCATTGACACCAGGGAGCAGTTCTTC
many	.	TRBV7-2	TRBJ1-2	CASSSQPGLNYYTF	TGTGCCAGCAGCTCCCAGCCGGGACTGAATTACTACACCTTC
many	.	TRBV7-9	TRBJ2-1	CASSLVTRPEEQFF	TGTGCCAGCAGCTTAGTTACTAGACCCGAAGAGCAGTTCTTC
.	.	TRBV27	TRBJ2-3	CATTRASTDTQYF	TGTGCCACGACAAGAGCTAGCACAGATACGCAGTATTTT
many	.	TRBV5-5	TRBJ2-2	CASSSGTAWSGGELFF	TGTGCCAGCAGCTCCGGGACCGCCTGGTCGGGCGGGGAGCTGTTTTTT
many	.	TRBV7-2	TRBJ2-5	CASSLNPGAQETQYF	TGTGCCAGCAGCTTAAACCCGGGAGCTCAAGAGACCCAGTACTTC
many	.	TRBV4-3	TRBJ1-2	CASSQTDGYGYTF	TGCGCCAGCAGCCAAACCGACGGCTATGGCTACACCTTC
many	.	TRBV29-1	TRBJ2-7	CSVGDSSYEQYF	TGCAGCGTTGGAGACAGCTCCTACGAGCAGTACTTC
many	.	TRBV7-8	TRBJ1-3	CASSLVPGVAGNTIYF	TGTGCCAGCAGCTTAGTTCCGGGGGTAGCTGGAAACACCATATATTTT
many	.	TRBV20-1	TRBJ1-5	CSAWTETNQPQHF	TGCAGTGCATGGACAGAAACCAATCAGCCCCAGCATTTT
many	TRBD2	TRBV5-1	TRBJ2-1	CASSLAGTSGYNEQFF	TGCGCCAGCAGCTTGGCCGGGACTAGCGGGTACAATGAGCAGTTCTTC
many	.	TRBV28	TRBJ2-5	CASGGRRETQYF	TGTGCCAGCGGAGGCCGGCGGGAGACCCAGTACTTC
.	.	TRBV29-1	TRBJ2-5	CSVGPLTAGETQYF	TGCAGCGTTGGACCTTTAACAGCAGGAGAGACCCAGTACTTC
many	.	TRBV19	TRBJ1-2	CASSEASNYGYTF	TGTGCCAGTAGCGAGGCGTCTAACTATGGCTACACCTTC
many	TRBD1	TRBV4-3	TRBJ1-2	CASSQEPDRGQAYGYTF	TGCGCCAGCAGCCAAGAGCCGGACAGGGGGCAGGCCTATGGCTACACCTTC
many	TRBD1	TRBV12-5	TRBJ2-3	CASGSRQGCTDTQYF	TGTGCTAGTGGTTCAAGACAGGGCTGCACAGATACGCAGTATTTT
many	.	TRBV29-1	TRBJ1-3	CSVEDPEFSGNTIYF	TGCAGCGTTGAAGATCCAGAGTTCTCTGGAAACACCATATATTTT
.	.	TRBV30	TRBJ1-2	CAWSVHAYGYGYTF	TGTGCCTGGAGTGTACACGCGTACGGGTATGGCTACACCTTC
many	.	TRBV28	TRBJ1-4	CASSFTRGGPVRLFF	TGTGCCAGCAGTTTTACCCGGGGGGGTCCTGTTAGACTGTTTTTT
many	.	TRBV19	TRBJ1-5	CATRRRDPNQPQHF	TGTGCCACCCGCAGAAGGGACCCCAATCAGCCCCAGCATTTT
.	.	TRBV20-1	TRBJ1-5	CSARRQPDQPQHF	TGCAGTGCTAGAAGGCAGCCCGATCAGCCCCAGCATTTT
many	.	TRBV7-2	TRBJ1-2	CASSFPGNYGYTF	TGTGCCAGCAGCTTTCCAGGAAACTATGGCTACACCTTC
many	.	TRBV7-2	TRBJ2-7	CASSLDQTRPQYF	TGTGCCAGCAGCTTGGACCAGACTAGGCCGCAGTACTTC
many	.	TRBV7-2	TRBJ1-1	CASSLEKAEAFF	TGTGCCAGCAGCTTGGAGAAGGCTGAAGCTTTCTTT
many	.	TRBV20-1	TRBJ1-2	CSARGDGYTF	TGCAGTGCTAGAGGGGACGGCTACACCTTC
many	TRBD2	TRBV20-1	TRBJ2-1	CSVVQRESNEQFF	TGCAGTGTGGTTCAGCGGGAAAGCAATGAGCAGTTCTTC
many	.	TRBV7-2	TRBJ1-2	CASSPAQGIYGYTF	TGTGCCAGCAGCCCTGCTCAGGGAATCTATGGCTACACCTTC
many	.	TRBV7-2	TRBJ1-1	CASSLDSRSVTEAFF	TGTGCCAGCAGCTTAGATTCCCGGTCGGTCACTGAAGCTTTCTTT
many	.	TRBV14	TRBJ2-2	CASSQAQRTGELFF	TGTGCCAGCAGCCAAGCCCAGCGCACCGGGGAGCTGTTTTTT
many	.	TRBV7-3	TRBJ2-1	CASSGPETYNEQFF	TGTGCCAGCAGCGGCCCGGAGACCTACAATGAGCAGTTCTTC
once	TRBD1	TRBV7-2	TRBJ1-5	CASSYTGGGQPQHF	TGTGCCAGCAGCTATACAGGGGGAGGGCAGCCCCAGCATTTT
.	.	TRBV28	TRBJ1-3	CASGPRACSGHTIYF	TGTGCCAGCGGGCCCAGAGCGTGCTCTGGACACACCATATATTTT
many	TRBD1	TRBV7-8	TRBJ2-5	CASSLVGQLEETQYF	TGTGCCAGCAGCTTAGTGGGACAGTTGGAAGAGACCCAGTACTTC
.	TRBD2	TRBV20-1	TRBJ2-7	CSAYAGGPSYEQYF	TGCAGTGCTTACGCGGGGGGGCCTTCCTACGAGCAGTACTTC
.	.	TRBV7-4	TRBJ2-1	CASSLFPPNEQFF	TGTGCCAGCAGCTTATTCCCCCCTAATGAGCAGTTCTTC
many	.	TRBV11-1	TRBJ1-1	CASSTLMNTEAFF	TGTGCCAGCAGCACACTTATGAACACTGAAGCTTTCTTT
many	.	TRBV11-3	TRBJ2-1	CASSSTGESYNEQFF	TGTGCCAGCAGCTCAACGGGAGAATCCTACAATGAGCAGTTCTTC